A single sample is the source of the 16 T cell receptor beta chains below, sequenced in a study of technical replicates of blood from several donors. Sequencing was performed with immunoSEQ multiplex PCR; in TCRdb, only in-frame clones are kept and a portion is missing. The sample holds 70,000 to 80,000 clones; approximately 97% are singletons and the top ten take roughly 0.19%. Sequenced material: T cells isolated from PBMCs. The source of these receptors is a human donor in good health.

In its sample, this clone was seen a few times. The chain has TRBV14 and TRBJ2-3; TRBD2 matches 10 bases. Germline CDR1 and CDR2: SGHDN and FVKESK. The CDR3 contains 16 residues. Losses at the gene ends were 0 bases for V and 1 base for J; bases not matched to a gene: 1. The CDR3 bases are TGTGCCAGCAGCCAAGAGAGCGGGAGGGGCACAGATACGCAGTATTTT. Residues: CASSQESGRGTDTQYF.

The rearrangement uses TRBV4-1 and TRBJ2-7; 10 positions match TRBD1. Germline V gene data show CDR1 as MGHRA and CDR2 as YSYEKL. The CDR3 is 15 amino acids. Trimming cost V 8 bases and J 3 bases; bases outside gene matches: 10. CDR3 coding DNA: TGCGCCAGCTCAGAGATCGGGACAGGGGTCTACGAGCAGTACTTC. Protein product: CASSEIGTGVYEQYF.

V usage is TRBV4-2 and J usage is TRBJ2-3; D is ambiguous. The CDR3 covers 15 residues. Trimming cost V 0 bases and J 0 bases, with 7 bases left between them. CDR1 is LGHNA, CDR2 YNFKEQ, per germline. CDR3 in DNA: TGTGCCAGCAGCCAAGACCGCCAGAGCACAGATACGCAGTATTTT. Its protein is CASSQDRQSTDTQYF.

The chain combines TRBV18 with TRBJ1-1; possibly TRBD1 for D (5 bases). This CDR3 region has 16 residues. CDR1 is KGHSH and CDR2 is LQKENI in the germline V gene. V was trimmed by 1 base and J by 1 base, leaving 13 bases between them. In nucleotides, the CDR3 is TGTGCCAGCTCACCACTCTTCACAGACAGGAACACTGAAGCTTTCTTT. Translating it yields CASSPLFTDRNTEAFF. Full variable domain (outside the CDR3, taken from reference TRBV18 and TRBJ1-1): NAGVMQNPRHLVRRRGQEARLRCSPMKGHSHVYWYRQLPEEGLKFMVYLQKENIIDESGMPKERFSAEFPKEGPSILRIQQVVRGDSAAYFCASSPLFTDRNTEAFFGQGTRLTVV.

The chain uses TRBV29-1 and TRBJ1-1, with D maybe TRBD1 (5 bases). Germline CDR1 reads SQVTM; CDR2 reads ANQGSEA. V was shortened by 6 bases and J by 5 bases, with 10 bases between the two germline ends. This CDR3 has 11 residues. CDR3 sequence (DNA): TGCAGCGTGGGGGGGGGAACTGAAGCTTTCTTT. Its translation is CSVGGGTEAFF.

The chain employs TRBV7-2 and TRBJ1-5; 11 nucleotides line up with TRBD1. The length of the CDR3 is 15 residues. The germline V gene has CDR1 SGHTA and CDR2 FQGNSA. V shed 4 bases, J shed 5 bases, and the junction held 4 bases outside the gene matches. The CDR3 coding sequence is TGTGCCAGCAGCTGGGTGGGACAGGGGGATCAGCCCCAGCATTTT. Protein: CASSWVGQGDQPQHF.

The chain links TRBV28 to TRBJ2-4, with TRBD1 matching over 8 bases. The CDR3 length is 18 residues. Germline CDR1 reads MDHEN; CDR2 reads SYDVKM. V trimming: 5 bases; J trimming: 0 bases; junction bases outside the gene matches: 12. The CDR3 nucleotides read TGTGCCAGCAGTCCCTGGACAGGGAGATTACTAGCCAAAAACATTCAGTACTTC. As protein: CASSPWTGRLLAKNIQYF.

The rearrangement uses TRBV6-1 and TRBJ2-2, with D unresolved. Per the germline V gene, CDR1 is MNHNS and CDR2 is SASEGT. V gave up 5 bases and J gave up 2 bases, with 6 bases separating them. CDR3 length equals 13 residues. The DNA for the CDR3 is TGTGCCAGCAGTCACATCAACACCGGGGAGCTGTTTTTT. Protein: CASSHINTGELFF.

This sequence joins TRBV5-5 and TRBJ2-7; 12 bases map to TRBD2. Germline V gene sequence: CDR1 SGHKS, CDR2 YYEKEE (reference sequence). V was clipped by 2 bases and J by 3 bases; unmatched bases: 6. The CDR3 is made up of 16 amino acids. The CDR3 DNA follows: TGTGCCAGCAGCTTTGGACTAGCGGGACATAGCTACGAGCAGTACTTC. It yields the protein CASSFGLAGHSYEQYF.

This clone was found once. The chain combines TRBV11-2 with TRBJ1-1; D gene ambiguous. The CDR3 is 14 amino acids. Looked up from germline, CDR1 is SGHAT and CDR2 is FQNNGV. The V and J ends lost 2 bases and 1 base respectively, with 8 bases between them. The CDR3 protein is CASSLLQRNTEAFF. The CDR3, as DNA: TGTGCCAGCAGCTTATTACAGAGGAACACTGAAGCTTTCTTT.

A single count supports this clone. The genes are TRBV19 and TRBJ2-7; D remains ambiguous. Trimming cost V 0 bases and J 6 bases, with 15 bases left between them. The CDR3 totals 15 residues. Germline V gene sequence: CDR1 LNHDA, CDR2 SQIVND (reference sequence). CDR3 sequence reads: CASSIDGHSRREQYF. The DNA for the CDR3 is TGTGCCAGTAGTATAGATGGGCATTCTCGGCGCGAGCAGTACTTC.

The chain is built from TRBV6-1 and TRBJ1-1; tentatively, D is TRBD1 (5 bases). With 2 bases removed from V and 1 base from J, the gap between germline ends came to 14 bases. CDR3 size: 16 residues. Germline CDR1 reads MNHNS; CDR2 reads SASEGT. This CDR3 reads CASSEYRSLANTEAFF. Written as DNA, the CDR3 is TGTGCCAGCAGTGAATACAGGAGCCTTGCGAACACTGAAGCTTTCTTT.

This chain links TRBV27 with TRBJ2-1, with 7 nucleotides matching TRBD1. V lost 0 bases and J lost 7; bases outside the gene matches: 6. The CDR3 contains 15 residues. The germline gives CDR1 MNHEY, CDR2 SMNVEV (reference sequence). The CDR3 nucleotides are TGTGCCAGCAGTTTATCGTGGACAGGTTATAATGAGCAGTTCTTC. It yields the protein CASSLSWTGYNEQFF.

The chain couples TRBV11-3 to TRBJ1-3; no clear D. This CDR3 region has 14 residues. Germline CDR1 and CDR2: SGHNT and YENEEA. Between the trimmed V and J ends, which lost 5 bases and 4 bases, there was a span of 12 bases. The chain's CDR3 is CASSPIHFGNTIYF. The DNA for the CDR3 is TGTGCCAGCAGCCCGATTCACTTCGGAAACACCATATATTTT. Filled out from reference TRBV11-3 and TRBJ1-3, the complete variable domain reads EAGVVQSPRYKIIEKKQPVAFWCNPISGHNTLYWYLQNLGQGPELLIRYENEEAVDDSQLPKDRFSAERLKGVDSTLKIQPAELGDSAVYLCASSPIHFGNTIYFGEGSWLTVV.

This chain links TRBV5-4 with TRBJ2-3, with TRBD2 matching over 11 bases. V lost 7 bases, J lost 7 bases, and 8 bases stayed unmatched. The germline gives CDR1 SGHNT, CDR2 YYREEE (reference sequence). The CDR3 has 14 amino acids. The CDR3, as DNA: TGTGCCAGCGCCCCTAGCGGGGGGCGATATACGCAGTATTTT. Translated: CASAPSGGRYTQYF.

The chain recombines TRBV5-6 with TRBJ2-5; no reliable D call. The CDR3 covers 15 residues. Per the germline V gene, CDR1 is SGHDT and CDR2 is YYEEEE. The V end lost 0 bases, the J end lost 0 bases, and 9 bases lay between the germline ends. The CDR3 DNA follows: TGTGCCAGCAGCTTGGGCCTGCGCGACCAAGAGACCCAGTACTTC. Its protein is CASSLGLRDQETQYF.